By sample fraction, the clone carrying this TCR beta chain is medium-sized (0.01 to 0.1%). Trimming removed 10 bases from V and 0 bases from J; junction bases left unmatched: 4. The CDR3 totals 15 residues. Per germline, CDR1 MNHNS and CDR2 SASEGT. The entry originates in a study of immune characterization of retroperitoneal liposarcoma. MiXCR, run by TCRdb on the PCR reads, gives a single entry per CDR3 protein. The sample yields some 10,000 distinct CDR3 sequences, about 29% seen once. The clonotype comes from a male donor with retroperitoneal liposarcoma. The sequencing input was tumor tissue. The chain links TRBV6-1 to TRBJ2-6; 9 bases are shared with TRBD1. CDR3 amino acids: CATGTGISGANVLTF. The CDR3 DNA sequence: TGTGCCACCGGGACAGGGATCTCTGGGGCCAACGTCCTGACTTTC.